This is a list of T cell receptor beta chains from one sample in a study of T cells of healthy individuals. TCRdb passed the 5' RACE reads through MiXCR, listing each CDR3 protein once. Of about 57,000 distinct CDR3 sequences in the sample, around 16% are singletons; the top ten hold about 4.7%. These receptors were collected from a human donor in good health. The CDR3 runs from the conserved cysteine through the conserved F or W. D genes are given only for firm matches. Clone size is not always given. Where it is, it says once, few, many or a class for expanded clones.

D gene	V gene	clone size	J gene	CDR3 protein	CDR3 DNA
NA	TRBV7-2	few	TRBJ1-5	CASGPNQPQHF	TGTGCCAGCGGACCTAATCAGCCCCAGCATTTT
NA	TRBV11-1	NA	TRBJ1-1	CASSLEGGRTEAFF	TGTGCCAGCAGCTTAGAGGGGGGACGTACTGAAGCTTTCTTT
TRBD1	TRBV7-2	few	TRBJ1-4	CASRTQQGGIEKLFF	TGTGCCAGCAGGACTCAACAGGGGGGGATCGAAAAACTGTTTTTT
NA	TRBV6-4	few	TRBJ2-1	CASSDGWGDKNNEQFF	TGTGCCAGCAGTGACGGGTGGGGGGACAAAAACAATGAGCAGTTCTTC
TRBD1	TRBV6-1	NA	TRBJ2-7	CASSDVDRAPYEQYF	TGTGCCAGCAGCGACGTAGACAGGGCCCCCTACGAGCAGTACTTC
NA	TRBV6-5	once	TRBJ2-5	CASSQVNSGRETQYF	TGTGCCAGCAGCCAAGTGAATTCGGGACGCGAGACCCAGTACTTC
NA	TRBV7-3	NA	TRBJ1-6	CASSSTALGSPLHF	TGTGCCAGCAGCTCCACAGCCCTAGGGTCGCCCCTCCACTTT
NA	TRBV5-6	NA	TRBJ2-3	CASKEEGEDTQYF	TGTGCCAGCAAGGAGGAGGGGGAGGATACGCAGTATTTT
NA	TRBV30	many	TRBJ1-1	CARSRVMNTEAFF	TGTGCCCGAAGCAGGGTCATGAACACTGAAGCTTTCTTT
NA	TRBV29-1	NA	TRBJ1-1	CSVRGLGKGFEAFF	TGCAGCGTGAGGGGCCTCGGTAAGGGTTTTGAAGCTTTCTTT
NA	TRBV3-1	many	TRBJ2-3	CASSHSGSTDTQYF	TGTGCCAGCAGCCACAGCGGGAGCACAGATACGCAGTATTTT